Listed here are 12 T cell receptor beta chains from one sample, sequenced in a study of T cell changes during pregnancy in multiple sclerosis. Measured with immunoSEQ multiplex PCR; TCRdb has only the in-frame clones, and not every one. Of 29,000 or so clones in the sample, approximately 91% were seen once. This specimen was CD8+ T cells from peripheral blood mononuclear cells, taken after pregnancy. These receptors were taken from a female donor with multiple sclerosis, enrolled in a pregnancy study.

This chain connects TRBV29-1 to TRBJ2-3; 15 nucleotides align to TRBD2. Trimming cost V 3 bases and J 6 bases; bases outside gene matches: 10. Per the germline V gene, CDR1 is SQVTM and CDR2 is ANQGSEA. This CDR3 region has 17 residues. The CDR3 region has the DNA TGCAGCGTTGATGGGGCAGGGACTAGCGGGAGGAGCGATACGCAGTATTTT. Translated, it gives CSVDGAGTSGRSDTQYF.

CDR3 residues: CAWSVFTGSYEQYF. The CDR3 DNA reads TGTGCCTGGAGTGTATTTACAGGGTCCTACGAGCAGTACTTC. The J gene is TRBJ2-7, the V gene TRBV30, with TRBD1 as a possible D gene (6 bases). Trimming shortened V by 0 bases and J by 1 base, and 10 bases separated the two germline ends. This CDR3 is 14 amino acids long. From germline, CDR1 is GTSNPN and CDR2 SVGIG (reference sequence).

V usage is TRBV9 and J usage is TRBJ2-7; TRBD2 matches 7 bases. Germline CDR1 and CDR2: SGDLS and YYNGEE. The CDR3 has 15 residues. The trim removed 4 bases at V and 0 bases at J, leaving 7 bases unmatched. In DNA form, the CDR3 reads TGTGCCAGCAGCCCCCGCCGGGACTACTCCTACGAGCAGTACTTC. Amino acid sequence: CASSPRRDYSYEQYF.

The chain employs TRBV6-6 and TRBJ1-4; D is possibly TRBD1 (6 bases). The CDR3 loop spans 16 amino acids. The V end was cut by 8 bases, the J end by 7 bases, with 23 bases between. CDR1 and CDR2 (germline): MNHNY, SVGAGI (reference sequence). The CDR3 protein is CASLLNGGPRLEKLFF. The CDR3 nucleotides are TGTGCCAGCTTATTAAATGGGGGCCCACGACTTGAAAAACTGTTTTTT.

V gene TRBV4-3 combines with J gene TRBJ1-2, with TRBD1 as a possible D gene (5 bases). From germline, CDR1 is LGHNA and CDR2 YSLEER. V was pared by 1 base and J by 8 bases, with 11 bases between. There are 13 residues in the CDR3. CDR3 sequence (DNA): TGCGCCAGCAGCCAAGCCTTAGGGGCCGGCTACACCTTC. This gives the protein CASSQALGAGYTF.

This clone was detected many times. The J gene is TRBJ2-6, the V gene TRBV6-4; D gene uncertain. This CDR3 spans 15 amino acids. CDR1 and CDR2 (germline): MRHNA, SNTAGT. The V gene lost 2 bases and the J gene lost 1 base, with 6 bases spanning the gap. As DNA, the CDR3 is TGTGCCAGCAGTGACGGCAAATCTGGGGCCAACGTCCTGACTTTC. Encoded protein: CASSDGKSGANVLTF.

The chain's CDR3 is CASSGFPGENGNTIYF. The CDR3 coding sequence is TGTGCCAGCAGTGGATTTCCGGGGGAAAATGGAAACACCATATATTTT. The rearrangement uses TRBV2 and TRBJ1-3; perhaps TRBD1 as D (5 bases). Germline lookup yields CDR1 SNHLY and CDR2 FYNNEI. This CDR3 has 16 amino acids. V was cut by 4 bases and J by 3 bases, with 16 bases left in between. Filled out from reference TRBV2 and TRBJ1-3, the complete variable domain reads EPEVTQTPSHQVTQMGQEVILRCVPISNHLYFYWYRQILGQKVEFLVSFYNNEISEKSEIFDDQFSVERPDGSNFTLKIRSTKLEDSAMYFCASSGFPGENGNTIYFGEGSWLTVV.

The chain couples TRBV14 to TRBJ1-2, with TRBD1 matching 8 bases. This CDR3 comprises 15 residues. The ends lost 2 bases at V and 3 bases at J; junction bases unmatched: 5. The germline CDR1 and CDR2 sequences are SGHDN and FVKESK. This chain's CDR3 is CASSQLSGGHYGYTF. CDR3 bases: TGTGCCAGCAGCCAATTGTCAGGGGGCCACTATGGCTACACCTTC.

The chain links TRBV13 to TRBJ1-1; D is unresolved. This CDR3 comprises 13 residues. Trimming cost V 5 bases and J 0 bases, with 7 bases left between them. Germline V CDR1 and CDR2: PRHDT, FYEKMQ (reference sequence). CDR3 sequence: CASSPYMNTEAFF. CDR3 DNA sequence: TGTGCCAGCAGCCCCTATATGAACACTGAAGCTTTCTTT.

This chain connects TRBV6-5 to TRBJ2-1; 10 bases line up with TRBD2. CDR1 and CDR2 from the germline V gene are MNHEY and SVGAGI. This CDR3 comprises 14 residues. Trimming removed 8 bases from V and 7 bases from J; junction bases left unmatched: 8. DNA of the CDR3: TGTGCCAGCGGCTCTAGCGGGAGTGTAAATGAGCAGTTCTTC. Protein: CASGSSGSVNEQFF.

The genes are TRBV4-1 and TRBJ2-2; maybe TRBD2 (5 bases). Trimming took 0 bases from V and 6 from J, leaving 8 bases between them. Germline CDR1 is MGHRA and CDR2 is YSYEKL. The CDR3 is made up of 14 amino acids. As DNA, the CDR3 is TGCGCCAGCAGCCAAGAAAAGGAGGCCGGGGAGCTGTTTTTT. This sequence encodes CASSQEKEAGELFF.

The chain joins TRBV29-1 to TRBJ1-2, with 7 bases aligning to TRBD1. Germline trimming cut 6 bases from V and 1 base from J; bases unmatched to any gene: 8. Germline loops: CDR1 SQVTM, CDR2 ANQGSEA. The CDR3 contains 14 residues. The CDR3 DNA reads as TGCAGCGTGACCCCGGACAGGCTTAACTATGGCTACACCTTC. Translation: CSVTPDRLNYGYTF.